This TCR beta chain stems from a study of T cells in Graves' hyperthyroidism and ophthalmopathy (dated by TCRdb to between 2018 and 2021). The study in broad terms: To identify TCR V-J signatures that set the groups apart, the researchers used a discovery cohort of 95 to 100 patients, made up of roughly 40 with Graves' ophthalmopathy and around 58 with stable Graves' hyperthyroidism. In several Graves' hyperthyroidism patients, the study also compared T-cell repertoires from thyroid tissue with T-cell repertoires from blood. An independent validation cohort of about 19 hyperthyroidism patients and approximately 16 patients who later progressed to ophthalmopathy tested prospective prediction of ophthalmopathy. The roughly 91 discovery patients were randomly divided into training and test sets at a 7:3 ratio. According to the paper, TCR Vbeta CDR3 sequencing was carried out on around 140 peripheral blood samples, which came from about 45 ophthalmopathy, around 74 hyperthyroidism and about 17 progressor patients. Once sampling was done, hyperthyroidism patients were given methimazole at a starting dose of 30 mg daily, whereas ophthalmopathy patients were given high-dose intravenous methylprednisolone.

Points the paper makes about the study in general: No statistical method was used to fix the sample size in advance, and group allocation was not hidden from the investigators. In cross-validation, a model built on a 13 V-J signature told ophthalmopathy apart from stable hyperthyroidism with 85% to 90% sensitivity and roughly 81% specificity, and in testing the same model reached 80%/75%. In validation, progression to ophthalmopathy was predicted by the model with 70.59% sensitivity and 72% to 80% specificity, a median of roughly 6 months before onset. Blood samples also contained most of the expanded thyroid clonotypes (frequency above 0.001), which suggests that blood repertoires may reflect thyroid immune responses.

This clonotype has ten or more counts. Its antigen is currently not known. At one boundary the junction diverges from the germline segment, which might be a read error. Exclusion was applied to patients with uncontrolled infections, other autoimmune diseases, pregnancy or lactation. Diagnoses were based on clinical symptoms, serum thyroxine and TRAb, thyroid ultrasound and orbital computed tomography. Total RNA was extracted using Trizol reagent, and RNA quality was assessed on an Agilent 2100 Bioanalyzer. The germline V gene yields ENHRY for CDR1 and SYGVKD for CDR2. Taken from cysteine to phenylalanine, the CDR3 has 14 residues. Only the CDR3 part of the read is kept: 42 bases, read in frame from the first base. The TCR beta CDR3 regions were amplified from RNA transcripts. The TCR CDR3 was subjected to a first round of RT-PCR using the HTBI primer set and the Qiagen OneStep RT-PCR kit. Libraries were constructed in a second round of multiplex PCR, after which size selection and purification were carried out. Sequencing of the libraries was done on an Illumina HiSeq2000 using paired-end 100 bp reads. Regarding the original processing steps: SOAPnuke was used to process the raw data, with reads discarded if the reads contained adapters or uncalled bases, had a mean Phred below 15, or lacked an exact constant-primer or identifier match. COPE v1.2.5 was used to merge high-quality paired reads, and clonotypes were defined as unique nucleotide sequences. MiTCR v1.1 was used to align the clonotypes against IMGT TRBV, TRBD and TRBJ reference segments. The analysis was restricted to V-J combinations with a frequency above 0.0001, which together covered 99.2% of the repertoires. The TCS score was defined as the ratio of F50 (clonal expansion) to E x V (chaos), calculated using BLOSUM62-based TCRdist between CDR3 peptides within each V-J. Welch's t-statistics and random forest reduced roughly 500 V-J features to fewer than 15, which were used in a naive Bayes classifier (R e1071). The similarity between thyroid and blood repertoires was quantified using the Morisita-Horn index. The public reads were reanalyzed by TCRdb: fastp trimming at Q25, MiXCR alignment, in-frame beta chains only. Rows with a matching CDR3 protein are joined into one entry that keeps the most common DNA and genes. The V and J calls here are based on TCRdb, not the publication. For this sample the table gives about 500,000 distinct CDR3 sequences, of which 35% to 50% were detected only once. The ten top clones hold 44% of the sample.

Source material: peripheral blood or thyroid tissue (not recorded which). In this chain, TRBV10-3 is recombined with TRBJ1-2; a tentative D call is TRBD1 (5 bases match). The receptor was isolated from an adult woman with Graves' disease, either hyperthyroidism or ophthalmopathy (not recorded which). The DNA is as follows: TGTGCCACCAGTTCGACAGAGTATAACTATGGCTACACCTTC. Its protein product is CATSSTEYNYGYTF.